This TCR beta chain appears in the sequencing data of a study of cytomegalovirus exposure and HLA in healthy donors (dated by TCRdb to 2017 to 2019). Regarding the study in general: In an earlier analysis of 587 of the donors, 250 to 350 Gb of sequence data and 90 million to 130 million unique TCR beta sequences from 180 million or so T cells were reported. Alongside the repertoire data, information on donor age, sex, ethnicity and CMV serostatus was compiled. In the later analysis, no new phenotypic data were used to find candidate immune exposures; instead, reliance was placed on TCR beta sequences and their occurrence across donors. To predict cytomegalovirus infection status, the study combined high-throughput TCR immunosequencing, statistical association of individual TCRs with disease status, and machine learning. The study aimed to test whether cataloging public T cell receptors could reveal signatures of past pathogen exposure. Across 300 to 400 genotyped donors of the cohort, an average of roughly 200,000 unique TCR beta nucleotide sequences per donor were sequenced, and about a sixth of those sequences were non-productive. A later genetic analysis used genome-wide SNP genotypes for about three fifths of the roughly 700 donors, treating that subset as a discovery cohort. The number of typed donors differed by locus: about 620-630 for A, B, C, DRB1 and DQB1; 500 to 550 for DQA1; about 600 for DPA1; and about 470 for DPB1. A later analysis re-examined previously published TCR beta repertoires from hundreds of donors and added high-resolution HLA genotyping to investigate patterns of TCR occurrence. Of the 300 to 400 genotyped donors, about 80% fell in the genetic ancestry cluster associated with self-reported Caucasian donors. About 330 gigabases of sequencing data and around 80 million unique TCR sequences made up an early release that covered 640 HLA-typed donors. A separate validation cohort of approximately 130 different subjects was used in addition to the approximately 700-subject first cohort. Using immunosequencing, the study profiled T cell repertoires from fewer than 850 subjects and related those repertoires to cytomegalovirus serostatus. Several DR-DQ haplotypes were treated as single units for association and clustering because of strong linkage in the cohort. Class I and class II HLA loci were covered by the typing at four-digit resolution. Every discovery cohort repertoire had been produced on one sequencing platform. To decide whether each TCR beta V gene segment behaved as functional or pseudogenic, an earlier analysis of fewer than 750 of the donors relied on high-throughput TCR beta sequencing.

The cohort consisted of approximately 690 healthy bone marrow donors. At the time of sampling, all cohort members were nominally healthy, though unrecorded immune exposures were likely present. The donor was CMV seropositive and belonged to the group of around 300 seropositive cohort members. A peripheral blood sample was collected from each donor, and TCR beta sequencing was performed on peripheral blood mononuclear cells. Genomic DNA extraction from the blood cell samples was performed with the Qiagen DNeasy Blood Extraction Kit. The research as a whole found: In a later analysis, the rate of TCR association differed among HLA loci, with DRB1 alleles having the most associated TCRs and HLA-C alleles having the fewest. According to a later genetic analysis, donors in an Asian-associated ancestry cluster had fewer N-insertions in productive TCRs than the approximately 630-donor mean. The classifier was reported to diagnose cytomegalovirus status with high specificity and sensitivity in both the original and validation cohorts. Because HLA typing was unavailable for some donors at each locus, only the typed subset was used in association tests. A further reported finding was that TCR beta sequences accurately predicted the HLA-A and HLA-B alleles for most subjects in the first cohort. Correlated functional status among segregating V segments might reflect linkage disequilibrium, but an unknown experimental factor could not be ruled out. The sequencing pipeline was judged likely to have produced a cluster of highly shared sequence variants as a technical artifact. The only immune exposure information available for the cohort was CMV serostatus. An earlier analysis of approximately 530 of the donors showed that most TCR beta V segments appeared in productive rearrangements either about 90% or about 30% of the time, which broadly matched IMGT annotations. The cohort was sequenced for TCR beta chains only, and without alpha or paired-chain data the features that could be detected were limited. A later analysis found that most CMV-associated TCR beta chains appeared HLA-restricted, with HLA associations seemingly driven largely by CMV exposure. In a later analysis, HLA-associated TCR beta chains showed more clonal expansion and lower generation probabilities than non-associated chains that were equally common. A later analysis associated 16,951 TCR beta sequences with specific HLA alleles at a false discovery rate of 0.05. Most TCR sequences were seen in very few donors, while some public TCRs were found in many individuals. The study gave a list of roughly 150 TCR beta chains associated with cytomegalovirus. Because counts were too low, about 17 rarely observed V segments, including chromosome 9 orphons, were excluded from the earlier analysis of 587 of the donors. The authors suggested that the approach could potentially be generalized to other disease states and immunological phenotypes. An association between a missense DCLRE1C variant and V-gene and J-gene trimming of TCR beta chains was found in a later genetic analysis and replicated in an independent cohort. The presence/absence analyses assumed that sequencing depth was roughly uniform across donors, and that assumption may not be true. Strong co-occurrence of HLA alleles, especially DR and DQ, made assigning TCR associations to individual alleles difficult. In a later analysis, several top co-occurrence clusters were reported to appear linked to parvovirus B19, influenza, CMV and Epstein-Barr virus. In vitro tests confirmed that a few of the cytomegalovirus-associated TCR beta chains recognize cytomegalovirus antigens.

As to this clone: What this receptor recognizes is not known. Base quality data are lacking; no much larger clone is found one base away.

Libraries were made using the immunoSEQ multiplex PCR assay. For the multiplex PCR, a mixture combining 60 forward primers for TCR Vbeta segments and 13 reverse primers for TCR Jbeta segments was used. A multiplex PCR assay on genomic DNA amplified the CDR3 region of rearranged TCR beta genes. Amplified TCR beta libraries were sequenced as 87-base-pair reads on the Illumina HiSeq System. Concerning the study's data processing: A later analysis tallied about 77 million unique TCR beta chains across the 550 to 850 repertoires, and approximately 9.9 million of those chains were shared by two or more donors. Raw reads were error-corrected and collapsed into unique sequences by a nearest-neighbor algorithm in which closely related sequences were merged to remove PCR and sequencing errors. To assign V, D and J gene segments, CDR3 sequences were aligned to IMGT reference sequences. For a sequence to be retained, a match of at least six nucleotides to both a V gene segment and a J gene segment was required. A rearrangement was called productive if the CDR3 had no stop codons and remained in frame with V and J, and every other rearrangement was called non-productive. CDR3 was defined according to IMGT convention as the region running from the second conserved V-encoded cysteine to the conserved J-encoded phenylalanine. The earlier analysis of a few hundred of the donors excluded sequences that lacked an unambiguous match to a single V gene segment. An earlier analysis of fewer than 650 of the donors classified V segments as functional when productive rearrangements were above 56.7% and as segregating when the standard deviation between donors was above 5%. To diagnose cytomegalovirus status from the catalog of TCR beta chain sequences, a statistical classification framework was built. In a later analysis, V and J genes were assigned by comparing TCR nucleotide sequences against IMGT/GENE-DB human TR gene sequences. In a later analysis, CDR3 sequences and most-parsimonious VDJ recombination scenarios were assigned using the TCRdist pipeline. In a later analysis, every TCR beta chain was defined by the combination of its CDR3 amino acid sequence and its V-gene family, and reads without a unique V-gene family were dropped. A later analysis removed nearly 600 highly shared, low-generation-probability nucleotide sequences to deal with suspected cross-contamination and a sequencing artifact. For each public chain, a later analysis derived a clonal expansion index from normalized ranks of inferred template counts within each repertoire. Generation probabilities in a later analysis came from a VDJ recombination model fitted to out-of-frame rearrangements, and those results were checked against IGoR. A later analysis scored TCR-TCR, TCR-HLA and TCR-CMV co-occurrence with hypergeometric tests, applying a repertoire-size bias correction to TCR pairs. To estimate false discovery rates, a later analysis permuted the HLA or CMV assignments 20 times. In a later analysis, co-occurring TCRs were grouped using DBSCAN, and TCRdist sequence similarity was added for clustering within HLA-allele-positive subsets. Repertoires with fewer than 30,000 or more than 120,000 public chains were left out of co-occurrence clustering, as were a handful of repertoires with anomalous nucleotide sharing. This is the immuneACCESS table as TCRdb keeps it, with only in-frame sequences that have V and J called. A part of the clones is gone; compared with another copy, unresolved V genes explain less than half, and the rest is unexplained. D and trimming come from the DNA, and the V and J calls and clone size come from that table. The sample data list about 170,000 clones, and around 77% of these were observed just once. Of the sample, about 2% falls within the top ten clones.

The specimen was PBMCs. This clonotype was sampled from a woman between 25 and 40 years old in good health and CMV-seropositive.

The nucleotides read TGTGCCAGCAGCGCCGGGACCTCGGGAGATGAGCAGTTCTTC. It is translated as CASSAGTSGDEQFF. The sequence joins TRBV7-7 to TRBJ2-1; TRBD2 could be the D gene, as 6 bases match. According to the germline V gene (reference sequence), CDR1 reads SSHAT and CDR2 reads FNYEAQ. V is clipped by 5 bases and J by 8 bases, and the sequence between their germline boundaries is 16 bases long. The CDR3 sequence holds 14 residues, the cysteine and phenylalanine included. Of all the DNA, just the CDR3 is kept, 42 bases in frame from base 1. This CDR3, with the reference TRBV7-7 and TRBJ2-1 proteins standing in past its ends, gives the full variable domain GAGVSQSPRYKVTKRGQDVTLRCDPISSHATLYWYQQALGQGPEFLTYFNYEAQPDKSGLPSDRFSAERPEGSISTLTIQRTEQRDSAMYRCASSAGTSGDEQFFGPGTRLTVL.